A single T cell receptor beta chain is shown here with its context. Its antigen is not known. Some clones are missing from TCRdb's copy, which holds only in-frame ones; the method was immunoSEQ multiplex PCR. The data contain fewer than 200,000 clones, about 80% of them singletons. The sample belongs to a study of cytomegalovirus exposure and HLA in healthy donors. Study-wide findings and caveats: There were about 160 TCR beta chains listed as cytomegalovirus-associated.

The sequence was collected from a young woman in good health and CMV-seropositive. The sequenced sample was PBMCs.

In DNA form, the CDR3 reads TGTGCCAGCAGCTCCGAGGGACTGTACTCTGGAAACACCATATATTTT. It encodes CASSSEGLYSGNTIYF. The rearrangement uses TRBV5-4 and TRBJ1-3, with a tentative D call TRBD1 (5 bases). The CDR3 sequence is 16 residues long. The germline V gene encodes CDR1 SGHNT and CDR2 YYREEE (reference sequence). Deletions cut 3 bases from V and 0 bases from J, with 13 bases between.